These 29 T cell receptor beta chains were sequenced from one sample in a study of T cell responses to AZD1222 COVID-19 vaccine. The repertoire was sequenced with immunoSEQ multiplex PCR; TCRdb's copy has only in-frame clones and lacks some. This sample has roughly 150,000 clones, with 70% to 90% found just once. The specimen comprised peripheral blood, sampled on day 0 of AZD1222 vaccination. These receptors all stem from an adult in good health.

V and J are TRBV19 and TRBJ1-4; no clear D. The CDR3 runs 15 residues. V was shortened by 3 bases and J by 7 bases, with 15 bases between the two germline ends. Germline V lookup: CDR1 LNHDA, CDR2 SQIVND (reference sequence). CDR3 protein: CASSIFGGSGEKLFF. The DNA for the CDR3 is TGTGCCAGTAGTATCTTCGGAGGTAGTGGTGAAAAACTGTTTTTT. Full variable domain (outside the CDR3, taken from reference TRBV19 and TRBJ1-4): DGGITQSPKYLFRKEGQNVTLSCEQNLNHDAMYWYRQDPGQGLRLIYYSQIVNDFQKGDIAEGYSVSREKKESFPLTVTSAQKNPTAFYLCASSIFGGSGEKLFFGSGTQLSVL.

CDR3 residues: CASSSETSGSHEQFF. CDR3 coding DNA: TGTGCCAGCAGTTCCGAGACTAGCGGGAGTCATGAGCAGTTCTTC. This chain joins TRBV6-5 and TRBJ2-1, with TRBD2 matching over 12 bases. This CDR3 region has 15 residues. Germline trimming cut 4 bases from V and 8 bases from J; bases unmatched to any gene: 6. Per the germline V gene, CDR1 is MNHEY and CDR2 is SVGAGI.

The chain has TRBV9 and TRBJ2-1; D is unclear. The CDR3 covers 13 residues. The germline gives CDR1 SGDLS, CDR2 YYNGEE. V was trimmed by 3 bases and J by 2 bases, leaving 6 bases between them. CDR3 in amino acids: CASSGMAYNEQFF. In DNA, the CDR3 is TGTGCCAGCAGCGGAATGGCCTACAATGAGCAGTTCTTC. The whole variable domain, filled in from reference TRBV9 and TRBJ2-1, reads DSGVTQTPKHLITATGQRVTLRCSPRSGDLSVYWYQQSLDQGLQFLIQYYNGEERAKGNILERFSAQQFPDLHSELNLSSLELGDSALYFCASSGMAYNEQFFGPGTRLTVL.

The rearrangement links TRBV5-4 to TRBJ1-1; D is ambiguous. The CDR3 length is 14 residues. The V gene's germline CDR1 is SGHNT and CDR2 YYREEE (reference sequence). Trimming removed 1 base from V and 0 bases from J, with 7 bases in between. CDR3 residues: CASSLSQLNTEAFF. DNA for the CDR3: TGTGCCAGCAGCTTGTCACAGTTGAACACTGAAGCTTTCTTT.

The chain uses TRBV9 and TRBJ2-2; 7 bases are shared with TRBD1. The J segment lost 8 bases and the V segment lost 4 bases, leaving 14 bases of the junction unmatched. The CDR3 is 16 amino acids. Looked up from germline, CDR1 is SGDLS and CDR2 is YYNGEE. The CDR3 DNA follows: TGTGCCAGCAGCAGAGGGGACAGTCCATTACCGGGGGAGCTGTTTTTT. This gives the protein CASSRGDSPLPGELFF.

The chain combines TRBV5-5 with TRBJ1-1; D gene unclear. Germline CDR1 is SGHKS and CDR2 is YYEKEE (reference sequence). V gave up 2 bases and J gave up 5 bases, with 13 bases separating them. The CDR3 contains 14 residues. DNA for the CDR3: TGTGCCAGCAGCTTTGGGGAGTCGTTGACTGAAGCTTTCTTT. It codes for CASSFGESLTEAFF.

This rearrangement joins TRBV12-3 or TRBV12-4 to TRBJ2-5; perhaps TRBD2 as D (6 bases). Trimming took off 5 bases at V and 4 bases at J, with 8 bases between the two ends. This CDR3 region has 12 residues. Here the CDR3 DNA reads TGTGCCAGCAGTGGACTATCAGAGACCCAGTACTTC. Encoded protein: CASSGLSETQYF.

This chain connects TRBV27 to TRBJ2-1, with 9 bases identical to TRBD2. The germline V gene encodes CDR1 MNHEY and CDR2 SMNVEV (reference sequence). Losses at the gene ends were 4 bases for V and 8 bases for J; bases not matched to a gene: 6. The CDR3 runs 14 residues. The CDR3: CASSSSGTVDEQFF. Here the CDR3 DNA reads TGTGCCAGCAGTTCTAGCGGGACGGTGGATGAGCAGTTCTTC.

The rearrangement joins TRBV4-3 to TRBJ2-2; 7 nucleotides line up with TRBD2. The CDR3 totals 15 residues. Germline CDR1 LGHNA, CDR2 YSLEER. The V and J ends lost 1 base and 6 bases, in that order; junction bases with no gene match: 5. CDR3 protein: CASSQAGGGAGELFF. The CDR3 nucleotides are TGCGCCAGCAGCCAAGCCGGGGGAGGGGCCGGGGAGCTGTTTTTT.

This sequence joins TRBV7-8 and TRBJ2-2; 7 bases fit TRBD1. The CDR3 runs 18 residues. Germline V CDR1 and CDR2: SGHVS, FQNEAQ. The V segment lost 5 bases and the J segment 0 bases; nucleotides outside the gene matches: 12. The CDR3 loop reads CASSPRDRAASNTGELFF. As DNA, the CDR3 is TGTGCCAGCAGCCCCCGAGACAGGGCAGCCTCGAACACCGGGGAGCTGTTTTTT.

V usage is TRBV6-5 and J usage is TRBJ1-1, with no clear D. The CDR3 sequence is 14 residues long. V lost 4 bases, J lost 0 bases, and 9 bases lay in between. From germline, CDR1 is MNHEY and CDR2 SVGAGI. The DNA for the CDR3 is TGTGCCAGCAGTTTGTCCGTCATGAACACTGAAGCTTTCTTT. Encoded protein: CASSLSVMNTEAFF.

The chain joins TRBV11-1 to TRBJ1-2, with 9 bases lining up with TRBD1. The V and J ends lost 3 bases and 8 bases, in that order; junction bases with no gene match: 4. In germline, CDR1 is SGHAT, CDR2 FQDESV (reference sequence). This CDR3 contains 13 residues. Here the CDR3 DNA reads TGTGCCAGCAGCTTGAGACAGGGGGAAGGCTACACCTTC. It encodes CASSLRQGEGYTF.

V gene TRBV11-3 combines with J gene TRBJ2-1; a weak D match, TRBD2 (6 bases). V gave up 8 bases and J gave up 12 bases, with 23 bases separating them. Germline V gene sequence: CDR1 SGHNT, CDR2 YENEEA. The CDR3 has 14 amino acids. In nucleotides, the CDR3 is TGTGCCAGCGCCCCCCGGGACGGAGCGGGTGTGCAGTTCTTC. Protein: CASAPRDGAGVQFF.

This chain uses TRBV5-1 with TRBJ1-1, with TRBD1 as a possible D gene (5 bases). Trimming pared 4 bases from V and 6 bases from J, leaving 16 bases between. Germline V gives CDR1 SGHRS, CDR2 YFSETQ. This CDR3 region has 14 residues. The CDR3 sequence: CASSPGTPEAEAFF. The DNA for the CDR3 is TGCGCCAGCAGCCCCGGGACCCCCGAGGCTGAAGCTTTCTTT.

The rearrangement joins TRBV27 to TRBJ2-7, with 13 bases matching TRBD2. CDR1 and CDR2 from the germline V gene are MNHEY and SMNVEV (reference sequence). The junction had 4 bases not matched to a gene; V was cut back by 5 bases and J by 3 bases. The CDR3 sequence is 15 residues long. CDR3 sequence reads: CASSKGLAGIYEQYF. As DNA, the CDR3 is TGTGCCAGCAGTAAGGGACTAGCGGGAATCTACGAGCAGTACTTC.

V is TRBV30 and J is TRBJ2-1; D possibly corresponds to TRBD1 (6 bases). The CDR3 extends over 15 amino acids. Per the germline V gene, CDR1 is GTSNPN and CDR2 is SVGIG (reference sequence). V was cut by 3 bases and J by 0 bases, with 12 bases left in between. CDR3 sequence reads: CAWSRQVVSYNEQFF. The CDR3 nucleotides read TGTGCCTGGAGCAGACAGGTCGTCTCCTACAATGAGCAGTTCTTC.

CDR3 protein: CASSKKTGGYGGYTF. Written as DNA, the CDR3 is TGTGCCAGCAGCAAAAAAACAGGGGGCTACGGTGGCTACACCTTC. V usage is TRBV7-2 and J usage is TRBJ1-2, with 9 bases aligning to TRBD1. V trimming: 5 bases; J trimming: 7 bases; junction bases outside the gene matches: 11. The CDR3 length is 15 residues. Germline assignment: CDR1 SGHTA and CDR2 FQGNSA.

The chain recombines TRBV30 with TRBJ2-3; 9 positions match TRBD2. The junction had 22 bases not matched to a gene; V was cut back by 5 bases and J by 4 bases. CDR1 is GTSNPN, CDR2 SVGIG, per germline (reference sequence). The CDR3 sequence is 19 residues long. This CDR3 is CAWASWDRSGGRVSDTQYF. The CDR3 bases are TGTGCCTGGGCCTCTTGGGACAGATCGGGCGGGAGGGTATCAGATACGCAGTATTTT.

The rearrangement links TRBV7-9 to TRBJ2-7; 9 nucleotides agree with TRBD2. The CDR3 sequence is 16 residues long. CDR1 SEHNR and CDR2 FQNEAQ come from the germline V gene (reference sequence). V was clipped by 5 bases and J by 2 bases; unmatched bases: 10. The chain's CDR3 is CASSTVTASGTYEQYF. The CDR3, as DNA: TGTGCCAGCAGCACGGTGACGGCTAGCGGGACCTACGAGCAGTACTTC.

The chain joins TRBV9 to TRBJ2-7, with 7 bases matching TRBD1. The J segment lost 3 bases and the V segment lost 5 bases, leaving 14 bases of the junction unmatched. The CDR3 contains 16 residues. Germline lookup yields CDR1 SGDLS and CDR2 YYNGEE. In nucleotides, the CDR3 is TGTGCCAGCAGTGACGGTATCGACAGGGTTTACTACGAGCAGTACTTC. Encoded protein: CASSDGIDRVYYEQYF. Based on the CDR3 plus reference TRBV9 and TRBJ2-7, the full variable domain is DSGVTQTPKHLITATGQRVTLRCSPRSGDLSVYWYQQSLDQGLQFLIQYYNGEERAKGNILERFSAQQFPDLHSELNLSSLELGDSALYFCASSDGIDRVYYEQYFGPGTRLTVT.

J is TRBJ1-2 and V is TRBV30; unclear D gene. CDR3 size: 14 residues. The germline gives CDR1 GTSNPN, CDR2 SVGIG (reference sequence). V lost 0 bases, J lost 7 bases, and 15 bases lay in between. CDR3 bases: TGTGCCTGGAGTGTATCTTCGGCCGTTAGTGGCTACACCTTC. It encodes CAWSVSSAVSGYTF.

The chain has TRBV3-1 (or the pseudogene TRBV3-2) and TRBJ2-7; tentatively, D is TRBD2 (5 bases). V dropped 1 base and J dropped 3 bases, with 7 bases sitting between them. The CDR3 is 13 residues long. The germline V gene encodes CDR1 LGHDT and CDR2 YNNKEL (reference sequence). CDR3 sequence (DNA): TGTGCCAGCAGCCAAGCGCGGGTCTACGAGCAGTACTTC. It specifies CASSQARVYEQYF.

The CDR3 loop is CASSRDRGRDTIYF. CDR3 in DNA: TGCGCCAGCAGCCGCGACAGGGGTAGAGACACCATATATTTT. The rearrangement joins TRBV5-1 to TRBJ1-3, with 8 bases identical to TRBD1. Trimming removed 4 bases from V and 8 bases from J; junction bases left unmatched: 8. This CDR3 is built from 14 residues. The germline V gene has CDR1 SGHRS and CDR2 YFSETQ.

V and J are TRBV6-1 and TRBJ2-3; 10 nucleotides match TRBD2. Trimming took 2 bases from V and 5 from J; bases not matched to a gene: 4. The CDR3 is 15 residues long. The V gene's germline CDR1 is MNHNS and CDR2 SASEGT. The CDR3 DNA reads TGTGCCAGCAGTGAACTAGCGGGAGAACAAGATACGCAGTATTTT. This translates into CASSELAGEQDTQYF.

V gene TRBV15 combines with J gene TRBJ1-1; 7 bases map to TRBD1. V lost 3 bases and J lost 12; bases outside the gene matches: 13. The CDR3 consists of 14 residues. From germline, CDR1 is LNHNV and CDR2 YYDKDF (reference sequence). CDR3 in amino acids: CATSRPRDSIRPFF. The CDR3 coding sequence is TGTGCCACCAGCAGGCCCCGGGACAGTATAAGACCTTTCTTT.

J is TRBJ2-7 and V is TRBV19; either TRBD1 or TRBD2 may fit D (5 bases each). The germline V and J ends were trimmed by 2 bases and 7 bases, with 15 bases remaining between them. CDR3 length: 14 amino acids. Germline lookup yields CDR1 LNHDA and CDR2 SQIVND (reference sequence). The CDR3 DNA sequence: TGTGCCAGTAGTATAAGGTCAGGGAGTGGGGAGCAGTACTTC. This gives the protein CASSIRSGSGEQYF.

In DNA, the CDR3 is TGTGCCAGCAGCTTAGTCGGAGACGGCAATGAGCAGTTCTTC. Amino acids: CASSLVGDGNEQFF. This chain links TRBV7-9 with TRBJ2-1; D is uncertain. The CDR3 is 14 residues long. The V gene's germline CDR1 is SEHNR and CDR2 FQNEAQ (reference sequence). Trimming pared 1 base from V and 6 bases from J, leaving 10 bases between.

V and J are TRBV6-1 and TRBJ1-2, with TRBD1 as a possible D gene (6 bases). V lost 2 bases, J lost 6 bases, and 22 bases lay in between. The CDR3 totals 17 residues. Germline lookup yields CDR1 MNHNS and CDR2 SASEGT. The CDR3 nucleotides read TGTGCCAGCAGTGAACTAATAGGCAGGGGCCGTATGGATGGCTACACCTTC. Translated, it gives CASSELIGRGRMDGYTF.

The count of this clone is one. The chain recombines TRBV19 with TRBJ1-2; the D gene is possibly TRBD1 (5 bases). CDR3 length: 14 residues. From germline, CDR1 is LNHDA and CDR2 SQIVND (reference sequence). Between the trimmed V and J ends, which lost 5 bases and 3 bases, there was a span of 13 bases. The CDR3, as DNA: TGTGCCAGTAGTCCCCAGGGCGGGTACTATGGCTACACCTTC. Protein: CASSPQGGYYGYTF.